Listed below are T cell receptor beta chains from one sample, sequenced in a study of T-cell memory formation after mild COVID-19. TCRdb analysed the 5' RACE reads with MiXCR anew, one entry per CDR3 protein. The data contain roughly 80,000 distinct CDR3 sequences, approximately 23% of them singletons. The sequencing sample was made of PBMCs or a T cell subset sorted from them (not recorded which). The receptors stem from a man in his late teens or twenties who had mild COVID-19 (a few samples of this study predate the infection). Cell type and time point are not known. CDR3s include the opening cysteine and the closing phenylalanine or tryptophan. Each record gives: clone size, CDR3 length, V gene, J gene, D gene, CDR3 DNA, CDR3 protein. A D gene is named only where the DNA matches it firmly. The size entry is marked missing in some rows and otherwise reads once, few, many or a size class.

-	10	TRBV12-3/TRBV12-4	TRBJ2-1	-	TGTGCCAGCAGTGGGACAGAGCAGTTCTTC	CASSGTEQFF
-	14	TRBV7-2	TRBJ1-1	-	TGTGCCAGCAGCTTTTCCAGGGTAGGCACTGAAGCTTTCTTT	CASSFSRVGTEAFF
-	14	TRBV6-5	TRBJ2-1	TRBD2	TGTGCCAGCAGTTACGGGGGACTAGGGAATGAGCAGTTCTTC	CASSYGGLGNEQFF
many	14	TRBV7-2	TRBJ2-5	-	TGTGCCAGCAGCTCACCTCGGACTAAAGAGACCCAGTACTTC	CASSSPRTKETQYF
-	14	TRBV12-3/TRBV12-4	TRBJ1-6	-	TGTGCCAGCAGTTCACTCCTCAGGGTTGCACCCCTCCACTTT	CASSSLLRVAPLHF
few	14	TRBV7-6	TRBJ2-7	-	TGTGCCAGCAGCATGCGGGACACCTCCTACGAGCAGTACTTC	CASSMRDTSYEQYF
few	14	TRBV7-9	TRBJ2-5	TRBD1	TGTGCCAGCAGCCTCACAGGGGTTCAAGAGACCCAGTACTTC	CASSLTGVQETQYF
-	13	TRBV7-3	TRBJ1-2	-	TGTGCCAGCAGCTTACTCCAGGGAGCTGGCTACACCTTC	CASSLLQGAGYTF
few	14	TRBV7-9	TRBJ2-1	-	TGTGCCAGCAGCTTATGGGACGGAAACAATGAGCAGTTCTTC	CASSLWDGNNEQFF
many	13	TRBV29-1	TRBJ2-3	-	TGCAGCGTTGAACCCGATCCGGGAGATACGCAGTATTTT	CSVEPDPGDTQYF
few	14	TRBV27	TRBJ1-2	-	TGTGCCAGCAGTTTAACAGGGCAGGAGTATGGCTACACCTTC	CASSLTGQEYGYTF
-	16	TRBV9	TRBJ2-1	-	TGTGCCAGCAGCGTAAAGGGGGGGAATATCGGAAATGAGCAGTTCTTC	CASSVKGGNIGNEQFF
-	15	TRBV6-5	TRBJ2-7	-	TGTGCCAGCAGTCCTGGGGTCTCGGAACTGTACGAGCAGTACTTC	CASSPGVSELYEQYF
few	14	TRBV7-9	TRBJ2-5	TRBD2	TGTGCCAGCAGCAAGCCTAGCGGGGAAGAGACCCAGTACTTC	CASSKPSGEETQYF
few	14	TRBV3-1	TRBJ2-7	-	TGTGCCAGCAGCCGACTAGGGACTTCATACGAGCAGTACTTC	CASSRLGTSYEQYF
-	14	TRBV28	TRBJ2-1	-	TGTGCCAGCAGTTTATGGGGGGCCTACAATGAGCAGTTCTTC	CASSLWGAYNEQFF
-	15	TRBV6-5	TRBJ2-6	-	TGTGCCAGCAGTTCGACTAGCTCTGGGGCCAACGTCCTGACTTTC	CASSSTSSGANVLTF
-	15	TRBV28	TRBJ2-5	-	TGTGCCAGCACAGACCCGCGGGATTTCCAAGAGACCCAGTACTTC	CASTDPRDFQETQYF
-	16	TRBV4-1	TRBJ1-5	-	TGCGCCAGCAGCCCTCACAGGGAAGATAGCAATCAGCCCCAGCATTTT	CASSPHREDSNQPQHF
few	16	TRBV9	TRBJ2-5	TRBD2	TGTGCCAGCAGCGTAGGTCTAGCGGGGAGCGAAGAGACCCAGTACTTC	CASSVGLAGSEETQYF
few	14	TRBV12-3/TRBV12-4	TRBJ2-7	TRBD2	TGTGCCAGCAAAACTAGCGGGGACCCCCACGAGCAGTACTTC	CASKTSGDPHEQYF
few	14	TRBV4-2	TRBJ1-1	TRBD1	TGTGCCAGCAGCCAAGATCGGGGACAGGGAACAGCTTTCTTT	CASSQDRGQGTAFF
few	15	TRBV9	TRBJ1-2	-	TGTGCCAGCAGCGTAGCTCGAGAGTCAAACTATGGCTACACCTTC	CASSVARESNYGYTF
-	12	TRBV9	TRBJ1-2	-	TGTGCCAGCAGCCCCTCGAACTATGGCTACACCTTC	CASSPSNYGYTF
-	13	TRBV27	TRBJ2-3	-	TGTGCCAGCAGTCCACTCGCTGGGAATACGCAGTATTTT	CASSPLAGNTQYF
-	14	TRBV7-6	TRBJ2-3	-	TGTGCCAGCAGCCTGGGTGGGGGACCAGATACGCAGTATTTT	CASSLGGGPDTQYF
many	13	TRBV4-1	TRBJ2-7	TRBD1	TGCGCCAGCAGCCCTGGACAGGGGAACGAGCAGTACTTC	CASSPGQGNEQYF